This TCR beta chain was found in a study of OX40 agonist ivuxolimab in advanced cancers. This clone was seen once. Sequencing was performed with immunoSEQ multiplex PCR; in TCRdb, only in-frame clones are kept and a portion is missing. The sample contains nearly 80,000 clones, roughly four fifths of which appear only once. The CDR3 is 15 amino acids. Germline loops: CDR1 SGDLS, CDR2 YYNGEE. Trimming pared 0 bases from V and 3 bases from J, leaving 9 bases between. The chain carries TRBV9 and TRBJ2-2, with D maybe TRBD1 (6 bases). Sequenced here: CD4+ or CD8+ T cells sorted from blood, sampled in a trial of the OX40 agonist ivuxolimab. This receptor was obtained from an adult with an advanced solid tumor such as melanoma, head and neck, liver or kidney cancer. The CDR3 protein is CASSVDPGDTGELFF. DNA for the CDR3: TGTGCCAGCAGCGTAGATCCAGGGGACACCGGGGAGCTGTTTTTT.